The 30 T cell receptor beta chains listed next were all sequenced from one sample in a study of T cell responses to AZD1222 COVID-19 vaccine. Sequencing was performed with immunoSEQ multiplex PCR; in TCRdb, only in-frame clones are kept and a portion is missing. The table lists some 200,000 clones, approximately 91% of them singletons. The source material was peripheral blood, sampled on day 0 of AZD1222 vaccination. These receptors were collected from an adult in good health.

The rearrangement joins TRBV28 to TRBJ1-6; D might be TRBD1 (5 bases). Germline-derived CDR1 and CDR2 are MDHEN and SYDVKM. V was trimmed by 2 bases and J by 11 bases, leaving 19 bases between them. This CDR3 is 16 amino acids long. Written as DNA, the CDR3 is TGTGCCAGCAGTTTAGGGTTCAGGGAGGGCGGTCCACCCCTCCACTTT. Protein product: CASSLGFREGGPPLHF.

The V and J genes are TRBV12-3 or TRBV12-4 and TRBJ2-2; 7 bases are shared with TRBD2. Trimming took 3 bases from V and 6 from J; bases not matched to a gene: 1. This CDR3 is 13 amino acids long. In DNA form, the CDR3 reads TGTGCCAGCAGTTTCCGGGGGGCCGGGGAGCTGTTTTTT. Translating it yields CASSFRGAGELFF.

The chain joins TRBV25-1 to TRBJ2-7; D is ambiguous. The germline V and J ends were trimmed by 4 bases and 2 bases, with 9 bases remaining between them. In germline, CDR1 is MGHDK, CDR2 SYGVNS. The CDR3 covers 13 residues. This CDR3 reads CASSVSPTYEQYF. CDR3 bases: TGTGCCAGCAGTGTAAGTCCAACCTACGAGCAGTACTTC.

The rearrangement links TRBV5-1 to TRBJ1-2; 9 bases line up with TRBD1. Per the germline V gene, CDR1 is SGHRS and CDR2 is YFSETQ. The ends lost 0 bases at V and 4 bases at J; junction bases unmatched: 4. The length of the CDR3 is 15 residues. CDR3 sequence (DNA): TGCGCCAGCAGCTTGGAGGGACAGGGCGGCTATGGCTACACCTTC. This translates into CASSLEGQGGYGYTF.

This chain links TRBV7-9 with TRBJ1-1, with D maybe TRBD1 (6 bases). Between the trimmed V and J ends, which lost 2 bases and 10 bases, there was a span of 14 bases. This CDR3 comprises 13 residues. Germline assignment: CDR1 SEHNR and CDR2 FQNEAQ (reference sequence). The CDR3 coding sequence is TGTGCCAGCAGCTTAAGCCTACAGGGTGGAGCTTTCTTT. The encoded protein is CASSLSLQGGAFF.

This rearrangement joins TRBV20-1 to TRBJ1-1, with a tentative D call TRBD1 (6 bases). This CDR3 contains 16 residues. V gave up 3 bases and J gave up 3 bases, with 20 bases separating them. Per germline, CDR1 DFQATT and CDR2 SNEGSKA (reference sequence). In DNA, the CDR3 is TGCAGTGCTAGTTTATTCGGACAGAATACGGACACTGAAGCTTTCTTT. Encoded protein: CSASLFGQNTDTEAFF.

This chain uses TRBV19 with TRBJ1-2; unclear D gene. The V gene lost 1 base and the J gene lost 0 bases, with 9 bases spanning the gap. CDR3 length: 15 residues. Germline V gene sequence: CDR1 LNHDA, CDR2 SQIVND (reference sequence). The CDR3 coding sequence is TGTGCCAGTAGTATAGCCCCCGATCCTAACTATGGCTACACCTTC. It yields the protein CASSIAPDPNYGYTF.

The chain uses TRBV6-6 and TRBJ2-5, with TRBD1 as a possible D gene (6 bases). CDR1 and CDR2 (germline): MNHNY, SVGAGI (reference sequence). The ends were cut back, 8 bases at V and 1 base at J, with 8 bases in the middle. CDR3 size: 12 residues. CDR3: CASADSQETQYF. CDR3 bases: TGTGCCAGCGCGGACAGCCAAGAGACCCAGTACTTC.

This chain joins TRBV11-3 and TRBJ2-1; maybe TRBD1 (6 bases). This CDR3 has 15 amino acids. The V end lost 0 bases, the J end lost 4 bases, and 10 bases lay between the germline ends. The germline CDR1 and CDR2 sequences are SGHNT and YENEEA. CDR3: CASSLDGQSYNEQFF. The CDR3 nucleotides are TGTGCCAGCAGCTTAGACGGACAGTCATACAATGAGCAGTTCTTC.

V and J are TRBV7-2 and TRBJ2-5; TRBD1 might be the D (5 bases). The CDR3 sequence is 15 residues long. V was clipped by 2 bases and J by 7 bases, with 17 bases between them. From germline, CDR1 is SGHTA and CDR2 FQGNSA. The CDR3, as DNA: TGTGCCAGCAGCTTATTCGGGTCAGGGTCAGGGACCCAGTACTTC. It codes for CASSLFGSGSGTQYF.

CDR3 DNA: TGTGCCAGTAGTATTCGATCAGGCCTAAACGCTGAAGCTTTCTTT. It yields the protein CASSIRSGLNAEAFF. This chain uses TRBV19 with TRBJ1-1; no firm D call. CDR3 length equals 15 residues. V was trimmed by 3 bases and J by 6 bases, leaving 17 bases between them. Per the germline V gene, CDR1 is LNHDA and CDR2 is SQIVND (reference sequence).

The J gene is TRBJ2-7, the V gene TRBV7-9; TRBD1 matches at 9 bases. CDR1 is SEHNR, CDR2 FQNEAQ, per germline (reference sequence). The CDR3 has 14 amino acids. Trimming took 5 bases from V and 2 from J; bases not matched to a gene: 4. The CDR3 spells CASSRDRATYEQYF. CDR3 sequence (DNA): TGTGCCAGCAGCCGGGACAGGGCCACCTACGAGCAGTACTTC.

CDR3 amino acids: CASSHIPRQLTNEKLFF. The CDR3 DNA reads TGTGCCAGCAGTCACATACCGAGACAGCTTACTAATGAAAAACTGTTTTTT. This rearrangement joins TRBV2 to TRBJ1-4, with TRBD1 as a possible D gene (5 bases). The CDR3 has 17 residues. V dropped 5 bases and J dropped 2 bases, with 18 bases sitting between them. Looked up from germline, CDR1 is SNHLY and CDR2 is FYNNEI.

The chain has TRBV7-9 and TRBJ1-4, with TRBD1 matching 7 bases. Trimming cost V 1 base and J 4 bases; bases outside gene matches: 3. Germline lookup yields CDR1 SEHNR and CDR2 FQNEAQ (reference sequence). CDR3 size: 15 residues. The CDR3 sequence: CASSLVGQNNEKLFF. CDR3 in DNA: TGTGCCAGCAGCTTAGTGGGACAGAATAATGAAAAACTGTTTTTT.

This chain uses TRBV20-1 with TRBJ1-2, with a tentative D call TRBD1 (6 bases). The CDR3 is 11 amino acids. CDR1 DFQATT and CDR2 SNEGSKA come from the germline V gene (reference sequence). Trimming cost V 4 bases and J 8 bases, with 11 bases left between them. The chain's CDR3 is CSATSGGGYTF. In nucleotides, the CDR3 is TGCAGTGCTACAAGTGGGGGCGGCTACACCTTC.

CDR3 DNA sequence: TGTGCCACCAGCAGAGAGGACAGGGGAAGCAATCAGCCCCAGCATTTT. Encoded protein: CATSREDRGSNQPQHF. The chain recombines TRBV15 with TRBJ1-5; 9 nucleotides match TRBD1. The germline V gene has CDR1 LNHNV and CDR2 YYDKDF (reference sequence). V dropped 0 bases and J dropped 1; count of bases not matched to a gene: 1. The CDR3 covers 16 residues. Looking up the rest from reference TRBV15 and TRBJ1-5 gives the full variable domain: DAMVIQNPRYQVTQFGKPVTLSCSQTLNHNVMYWYQQKSSQAPKLLFHYYDKDFNNEADTPDNFQSRRPNTSFCFLDIRSPGLGDTAMYLCATSREDRGSNQPQHFGDGTRLSIL.

The gene calls are TRBV7-9 and TRBJ2-7; 12 nucleotides agree with TRBD2. The CDR3 has 16 residues. Germline V gene data show CDR1 as SEHNR and CDR2 as FQNEAQ (reference sequence). V shed 5 bases, J shed 0 bases, and the junction held 5 bases outside the gene matches. Here the CDR3 DNA reads TGTGCCAGCAGCCCAGGACTAGCGGGGCACTCCTACGAGCAGTACTTC. Translated: CASSPGLAGHSYEQYF.

The chain employs TRBV7-8 and TRBJ2-3; 8 bases map to TRBD2. The CDR3 has 17 amino acids. The J segment lost 0 bases and the V segment lost 5 bases, leaving 10 bases of the junction unmatched. Germline V gives CDR1 SGHVS, CDR2 FQNEAQ. The CDR3 DNA follows: TGTGCCAGCAGCCGGGCCGGCGGGACTAGTAGCACAGATACGCAGTATTTT. Protein: CASSRAGGTSSTDTQYF.

A single count supports this clone. The chain couples TRBV3-1 (or the pseudogene TRBV3-2) to TRBJ2-7, with a weak D call TRBD2 (5 bases). Germline CDR1 and CDR2: LGHDT and YNNKEL (reference sequence). The CDR3 runs 15 residues. V was pared by 4 bases and J by 7 bases, with 20 bases between. CDR3 DNA: TGTGCCAGCAGCCCGCCCGGGTGGGCGTCGGGAGAGCAGTACTTC. This codes for CASSPPGWASGEQYF.

CDR3 protein: CASSPPGQGAAKNIQYF. In DNA form, the CDR3 reads TGTGCCAGCAGTCCCCCGGGACAGGGGGCAGCCAAAAACATTCAGTACTTC. The chain joins TRBV27 to TRBJ2-4, with 12 bases fitting TRBD1. There are 17 residues in the CDR3. The germline CDR1 and CDR2 sequences are MNHEY and SMNVEV (reference sequence). V lost 5 bases to trimming and J lost 0 bases; unmatched junction nucleotides: 5.

The chain is built from TRBV19 and TRBJ2-3; 9 bases are a match to TRBD2. Trimming removed 2 bases from V and 5 bases from J; junction bases left unmatched: 5. The germline CDR1 and CDR2 sequences are LNHDA and SQIVND (reference sequence). This CDR3 region has 15 residues. As DNA, the CDR3 is TGTGCCAGTAGTATACTAGCGGGGACGGAAGATACGCAGTATTTT. This sequence encodes CASSILAGTEDTQYF.

The chain links TRBV2 to TRBJ1-1, with a tentative D call TRBD1 (5 bases). Trimming pared 5 bases from V and 7 bases from J, leaving 11 bases between. The CDR3 covers 12 residues. Germline V lookup: CDR1 SNHLY, CDR2 FYNNEI. The chain's CDR3 is CASSRGRDEAFF. CDR3 sequence (DNA): TGTGCCAGCAGTCGGGGCCGGGATGAAGCTTTCTTT.

The chain carries TRBV28 and TRBJ1-4; 8 positions match TRBD1. V trimming: 5 bases; J trimming: 2 bases; junction bases outside the gene matches: 22. CDR1 MDHEN and CDR2 SYDVKM come from the germline V gene. This CDR3 has 21 residues. DNA of the CDR3: TGTGCCAGCAGTCCCCACGCCCGAAGACAGGGGAAATTATCCACTAATGAAAAACTGTTTTTT. It codes for CASSPHARRQGKLSTNEKLFF.

The chain employs TRBV6-5 and TRBJ1-2, with D tentatively TRBD1 (5 bases). Trimming shortened V by 11 bases and J by 7 bases, and 14 bases separated the two germline ends. The germline CDR1 and CDR2 sequences are MNHEY and SVGAGI. The CDR3 length is 11 residues. The CDR3 nucleotides read TGTGCCGCACTCAGGGACTTTGGCTACACCTTC. Translation: CAALRDFGYTF.

This sequence joins TRBV15 and TRBJ2-2, with 8 bases that match TRBD2. This CDR3 contains 15 residues. V shed 0 bases and J 4 bases; nucleotides not matched to a gene: 1. The germline V gene encodes CDR1 LNHNV and CDR2 YYDKDF (reference sequence). The CDR3 spells CATSRDRGGTGELFF. The CDR3 DNA sequence: TGTGCCACCAGCAGAGATCGGGGGGGCACCGGGGAGCTGTTTTTT. Drawing the rest from reference TRBV15 and TRBJ2-2, the complete variable domain is DAMVIQNPRYQVTQFGKPVTLSCSQTLNHNVMYWYQQKSSQAPKLLFHYYDKDFNNEADTPDNFQSRRPNTSFCFLDIRSPGLGDTAMYLCATSRDRGGTGELFFGEGSRLTVL.

The J gene is TRBJ1-5, the V gene TRBV5-6; tentative D call: TRBD1 (6 bases). The ends were cut back, 5 bases at V and 5 bases at J, with 17 bases in the middle. Germline CDR1 reads SGHDT; CDR2 reads YYEEEE. The CDR3 is 15 residues long. CDR3 DNA: TGTGCCAGCAGGCTCGGGGGCCTCGGCGATCAGCCCCAGCATTTT. It specifies CASRLGGLGDQPQHF. Filled out from reference TRBV5-6 and TRBJ1-5, the complete variable domain reads DAGVTQSPTHLIKTRGQQVTLRCSPKSGHDTVSWYQQALGQGPQFIFQYYEEEERQRGNFPDRFSGHQFPNYSSELNVNALLLGDSALYLCASRLGGLGDQPQHFGDGTRLSIL.

This clone has more than one count but fewer than ten. The chain recombines TRBV4-2 with TRBJ2-1; 10 nucleotides align to TRBD2. CDR3 size: 15 residues. CDR1 and CDR2 (germline): LGHNA, YNFKEQ. V trimming: 4 bases; J trimming: 4 bases; junction bases outside the gene matches: 4. The CDR3 nucleotides read TGTGCCAGCAGCCGTGAAGCGGGAGGGTACAATGAGCAGTTCTTC. Its protein product is CASSREAGGYNEQFF.

The gene calls are TRBV27 and TRBJ2-1; D ambiguous. The CDR3 contains 14 residues. The V end lost 1 base, the J end lost 3 bases, and 7 bases lay between the germline ends. Germline-derived CDR1 and CDR2 are MNHEY and SMNVEV (reference sequence). CDR3: CASSLWENYNEQFF. CDR3 in DNA: TGTGCCAGCAGTTTATGGGAAAACTACAATGAGCAGTTCTTC.

V and J are TRBV28 and TRBJ1-1; 9 bases map to TRBD1. CDR1 and CDR2 from the germline V gene are MDHEN and SYDVKM. The CDR3 contains 18 residues. V was pared by 1 base and J by 1 base, with 10 bases of the junction left unmatched. CDR3 nucleotide sequence: TGTGCCAGCAGTTTATCCCCGGGACAGGGAAGCGCGAACACTGAAGCTTTCTTT. Translated, it gives CASSLSPGQGSANTEAFF.

This clone was counted a single time. This chain uses TRBV3-1 (or the pseudogene TRBV3-2) with TRBJ1-4, with a tentative D call TRBD1 (6 bases). V lost 5 bases and J 3 bases, leaving 13 bases between the germline ends. The CDR3 runs to 15 residues. Germline V gene data show CDR1 as LGHDT and CDR2 as YNNKEL (reference sequence). CDR3 sequence reads: CASSRPGEPNEKLFF. In DNA, the CDR3 is TGTGCCAGCAGCAGACCAGGGGAACCTAATGAAAAACTGTTTTTT.